This T cell receptor beta chain is from a study of vaccination effects on CD4 cells after COVID-19. Study overall: Subjects were given two BNT162b2 or mRNA-1273 vaccine doses.

Broader study findings: New vaccine-induced clones dominated post-vaccine spike-reactive clones in convalescents.

Comments on this clone: Its antigen is undetermined.

CD4+ T cells specific for antigen were expanded with viral peptide pools by the ViraFEST assay before sequencing. CD4+ T cells were isolated after roughly nine days of culture. The person's infection with SARS-CoV-2, confirmed by PCR, took place between March and December 2020. IL-2 at 8 to 10 IU/ml and peptides at 9.5 to 10 ug/ml were added to cultured PBMC, around 2 million per well. The authors exchanged half the medium for IL-2 medium on days 3 and 7. CDR1 and CDR2 from the germline V gene are GTSNPN and SVGIG (reference sequence). J was trimmed by 1 base and V by 8 bases; bases with no gene match: 10. CDR3 length equals 15 residues. Profiled with immunoSEQ multiplex PCR; TCRdb holds only in-frame clones, not every one. There are fewer than 25,000 clones in the sample; approximately 76% occur only once, and approximately 16% lies in the top ten.

The TCR sequence derives from a human donor who had a prior SARS-CoV-2 infection. The sequenced sample was CD4+ T cells from PBMCs cultured with SARS-CoV-2 spike peptides, obtained before COVID-19 vaccination. The genes are TRBV30 and TRBJ2-4; TRBD2 matches at 8 bases. The CDR3 region has the DNA TGTGCCGCAGAGTGGTCGGGGGGGGCCAAAAACATTCAGTACTTC. Translating gives CAAEWSGGAKNIQYF.